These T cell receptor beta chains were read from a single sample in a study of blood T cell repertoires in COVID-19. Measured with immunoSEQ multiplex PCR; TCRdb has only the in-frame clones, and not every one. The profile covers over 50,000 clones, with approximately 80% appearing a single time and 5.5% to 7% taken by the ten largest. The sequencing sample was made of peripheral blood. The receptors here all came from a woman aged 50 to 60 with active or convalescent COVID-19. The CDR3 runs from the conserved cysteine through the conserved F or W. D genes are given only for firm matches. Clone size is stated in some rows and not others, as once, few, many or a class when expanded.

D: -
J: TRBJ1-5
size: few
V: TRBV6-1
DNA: TGTGCCAGCAGTGAAGCGCTAGGGAGGCCCCAGCATTTT
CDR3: CASSEALGRPQHF

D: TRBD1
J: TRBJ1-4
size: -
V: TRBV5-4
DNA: TGTGCCAGCAGCTTGGACAGGGGGCGTAATGAAAAACTGTTTTTT
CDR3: CASSLDRGRNEKLFF

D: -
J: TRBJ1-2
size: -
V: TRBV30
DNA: TGTGCCTGGAGTGTACTGGCAGGGTATGGCTACACCTTC
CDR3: CAWSVLAGYGYTF

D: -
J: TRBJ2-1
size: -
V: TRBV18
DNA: TGTGCCAGCTCGCTTGGGACTCCAAGCTCCTACAATGAGCAGTTCTTC
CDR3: CASSLGTPSSYNEQFF

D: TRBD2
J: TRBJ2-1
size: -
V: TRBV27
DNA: TGTGCCAGCAGTCCGCGGACTAGCTACAACAATGAGCAGTTCTTC
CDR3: CASSPRTSYNNEQFF

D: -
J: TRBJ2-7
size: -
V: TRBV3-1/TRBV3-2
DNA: TGTGCCAGCTCTCAGGGGAATCGGCAGTACTTC
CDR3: CASSQGNRQYF

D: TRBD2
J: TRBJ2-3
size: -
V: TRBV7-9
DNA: TGTGCCAGCAGTCCCGGACTAGCGGGAGTAAGTGGGAACACAGATACGCAGTATTTT
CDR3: CASSPGLAGVSGNTDTQYF

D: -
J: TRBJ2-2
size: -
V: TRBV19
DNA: TGTGCCAGTAGTCCCCATTCAACATCGAACACCGGGGAGCTGTTTTTT
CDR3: CASSPHSTSNTGELFF

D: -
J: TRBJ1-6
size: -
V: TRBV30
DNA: TGTGCCTGGTCGACAGGCGATAATTCACCCCTCCACTTT
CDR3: CAWSTGDNSPLHF

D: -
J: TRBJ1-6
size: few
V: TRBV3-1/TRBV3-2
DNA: TGTGCCAGCAGCCATAATCCCACATCACCCCTCCACTTT
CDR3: CASSHNPTSPLHF

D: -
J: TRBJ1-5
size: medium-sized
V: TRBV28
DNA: TGTGCCAGCACTTCCGAGGGCAATCAGCCCCAGCATTTT
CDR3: CASTSEGNQPQHF

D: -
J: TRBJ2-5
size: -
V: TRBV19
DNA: TGTGCCAGTAGTACGGGGGAGGCGCCAGAGACCCAGTACTTC
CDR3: CASSTGEAPETQYF

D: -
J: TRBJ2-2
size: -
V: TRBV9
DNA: TGTGCCAGCAGCGTATACTATTCGGGCACCGGGGAGCTGTTTTTT
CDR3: CASSVYYSGTGELFF

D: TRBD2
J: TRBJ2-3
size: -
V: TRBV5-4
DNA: TGTGCCAGCAGCTTGTTCGGGGGGGGCACAGATACGCAGTATTTT
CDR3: CASSLFGGGTDTQYF

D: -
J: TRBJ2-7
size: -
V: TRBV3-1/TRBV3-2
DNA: TGTGCCAGCAGCCAAGATACGGTCTCCTACGAGCAGTACTTC
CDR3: CASSQDTVSYEQYF

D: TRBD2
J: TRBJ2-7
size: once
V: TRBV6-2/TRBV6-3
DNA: TGTGCCAGCAGTCGGACTAGCGGGAGCGGCTACGAGCAGTACTTC
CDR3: CASSRTSGSGYEQYF

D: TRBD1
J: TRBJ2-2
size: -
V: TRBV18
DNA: TGTGCCAGCTCCCCGGGACAGAGAAACACCGGGGAGCTGTTTTTT
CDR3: CASSPGQRNTGELFF

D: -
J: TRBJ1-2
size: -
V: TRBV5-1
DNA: TGCGCCAGCAGCTTGGTGCGGAAACAGGGCTATGGCTACACCTTC
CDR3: CASSLVRKQGYGYTF

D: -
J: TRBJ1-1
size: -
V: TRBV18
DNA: TGTGCCAGCTCACCGGGCCAACTGAACACTGAAGCTTTCTTT
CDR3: CASSPGQLNTEAFF

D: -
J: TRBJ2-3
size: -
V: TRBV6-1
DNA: TGTGCCAGCAGTTCCGGCAGGTTACCTGTAACGCAGTATTTT
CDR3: CASSSGRLPVTQYF

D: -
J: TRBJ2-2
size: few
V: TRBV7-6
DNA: TGTGCCAGCAGCCCCTGGGGCGCGAACACCGGGGAGCTGTTTTTT
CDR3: CASSPWGANTGELFF

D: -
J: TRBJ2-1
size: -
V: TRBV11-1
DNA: TGTGCCAGCAGCTTTGGGTTGGGGAGTCCCCGAGGGCAGTTCTTC
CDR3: CASSFGLGSPRGQFF

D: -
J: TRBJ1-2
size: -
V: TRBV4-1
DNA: TGCGCCAGCAGCCAAGTCGCAGGGGATGTTTATGGCCACACCTTC
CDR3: CASSQVAGDVYGHTF

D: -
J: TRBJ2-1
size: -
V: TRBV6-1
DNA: TGTGCCAGCAGTGAAGGCTGGAGGGGAAGAAGCTACAATGAGCAGTTCTTC
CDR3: CASSEGWRGRSYNEQFF

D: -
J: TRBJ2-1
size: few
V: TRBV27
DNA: TGTGCCAGCAGGACTAGGCCTTCCTACAATGAGCAGTTCTTC
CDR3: CASRTRPSYNEQFF

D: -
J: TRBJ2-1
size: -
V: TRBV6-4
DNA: TGTGCCAGCAGTGGGAGACCGTGGCCTCCCTACAATGAGCAGTTCTTC
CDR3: CASSGRPWPPYNEQFF

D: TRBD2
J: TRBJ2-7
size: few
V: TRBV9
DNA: TGTGCCAGCAGCGGTGGTCTAGCGGGAGCCCCTCTATACGAGCAGTACTTC
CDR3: CASSGGLAGAPLYEQYF

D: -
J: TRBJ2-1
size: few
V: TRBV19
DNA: TGTGCCAGTAGTATTAAGGCGGGTTTACTCAATGAGCAGTTCTTC
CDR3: CASSIKAGLLNEQFF

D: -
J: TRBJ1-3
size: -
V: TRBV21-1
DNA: TGTGCCAGCCCGGGACAGCGAGTCTCTGGAAACACCATATATTTT
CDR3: CASPGQRVSGNTIYF

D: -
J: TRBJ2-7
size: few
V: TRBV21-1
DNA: TGTGCCAGCAGCAAAGGGGACAGGGGCTCCTACGAGCAGTACTTC
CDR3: CASSKGDRGSYEQYF

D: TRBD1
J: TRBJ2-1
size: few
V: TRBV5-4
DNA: TGTGCCAGCAGCACGGGACAGGGCGTAACGAATGAGCAGTTCTTC
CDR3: CASSTGQGVTNEQFF

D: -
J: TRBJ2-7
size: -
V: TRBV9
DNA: TGTGCCAGCAGCTCCCGGACAGCCCCCTACGAGCAGTACTTC
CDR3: CASSSRTAPYEQYF

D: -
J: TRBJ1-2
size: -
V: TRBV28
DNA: TGTGCCAGCAGTCCCGGTCGGGTCGGCTATGGCTACACCTTC
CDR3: CASSPGRVGYGYTF

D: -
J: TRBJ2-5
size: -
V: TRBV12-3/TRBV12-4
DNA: TGTGCCAGCAGTGGAGGGAGACGCGAGACCCAGTACTTC
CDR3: CASSGGRRETQYF

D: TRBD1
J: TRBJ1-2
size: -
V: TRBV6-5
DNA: TGTGCCAGCAACAAAGGGGGCGGGGATGGCTACACCTTC
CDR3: CASNKGGGDGYTF

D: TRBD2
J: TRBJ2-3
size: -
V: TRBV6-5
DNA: TGTGCCAGCGGCCGCGGGGGGCAAAGCACAGATACGCAGTATTTT
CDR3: CASGRGGQSTDTQYF

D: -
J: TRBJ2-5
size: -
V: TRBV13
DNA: TGTGCCAGCAGCTTAGCAAATCAGGGACTTGTAGGGGAGACCCAGTACTTC
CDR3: CASSLANQGLVGETQYF

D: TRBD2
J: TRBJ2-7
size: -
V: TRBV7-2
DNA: TGTGCCAGCAGCTTAGCGGGGACTACCACCTACGAGCAGTACTTC
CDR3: CASSLAGTTTYEQYF

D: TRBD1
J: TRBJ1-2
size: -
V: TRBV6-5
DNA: TGTGCCAGCGGGGATGACAGGGCCGGCGGCTACACCTTC
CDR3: CASGDDRAGGYTF

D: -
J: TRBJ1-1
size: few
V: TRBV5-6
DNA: TGTGCCAGCAGCTTGGACCAGGGACAGAACACTGAAGCTTTCTTT
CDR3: CASSLDQGQNTEAFF

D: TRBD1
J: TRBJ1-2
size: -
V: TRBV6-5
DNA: TGTGCCAGCAGTTACTCGGACAGGGGGCATGGCTACACCTTC
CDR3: CASSYSDRGHGYTF

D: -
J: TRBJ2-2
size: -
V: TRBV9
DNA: TGTGCCAGCAGCCCCCGACCCAGCGCCGGGGAGCTGTTTTTT
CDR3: CASSPRPSAGELFF

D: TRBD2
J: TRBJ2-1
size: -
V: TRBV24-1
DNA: TGTGCCACCAGTGGAACTAGCGGGAGTTTTGGGACTGAGCAGTTCTTC
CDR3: CATSGTSGSFGTEQFF

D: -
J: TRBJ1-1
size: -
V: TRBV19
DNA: TGTGCCAGTAGCCAGGTGCGCACTGAAGCTTTCTTT
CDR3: CASSQVRTEAFF

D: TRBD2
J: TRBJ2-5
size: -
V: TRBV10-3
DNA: TGTGCCATCAGTGAGTCCGGGCGGGAGGGCGGAGAGACCCAGTACTTC
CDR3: CAISESGREGGETQYF

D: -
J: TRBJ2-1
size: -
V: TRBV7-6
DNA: TGTGCCAGCAGCTATAGCTCCTACAATGAGCAGTTCTTC
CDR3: CASSYSSYNEQFF

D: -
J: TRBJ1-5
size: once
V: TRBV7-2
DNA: TGTGCCAGCAGCCCCCAGACTAGCGGTCAGCCCCAGCATTTT
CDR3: CASSPQTSGQPQHF

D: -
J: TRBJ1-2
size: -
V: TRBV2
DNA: TGTGCCAGCACCAGACAGGTCGCTAACTATGGCTACACCTTC
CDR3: CASTRQVANYGYTF

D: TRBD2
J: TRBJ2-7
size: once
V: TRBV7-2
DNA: TGTGCCAGCAGCTTAGATTTCAGGCGCGGGAGTCGGTACGAGCAGTACTTC
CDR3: CASSLDFRRGSRYEQYF

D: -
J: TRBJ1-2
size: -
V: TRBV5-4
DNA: TGTGCCAGCAGCTTACAGGGAGTAGAGGGCTACACCTTC
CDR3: CASSLQGVEGYTF

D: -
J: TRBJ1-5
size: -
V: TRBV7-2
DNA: TGTGCCAGCAGCCACAGGTCCGACTCCGGTCAGCCCCAGCATTTT
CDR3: CASSHRSDSGQPQHF